The clone carrying this T cell receptor (beta chain) has just a few counts. Per the study methods: Amplification with reference gene primers provided the estimates of nucleated cell counts. Clones were sequenced by immunoSEQ multiplex PCR, and TCRdb holds only the in-frame ones, with some missing. That table supplies the V and J calls and clone size; D and trimming were determined from the DNA. This table has tens of thousands of clones, roughly 84% appearing once. The record originates from a study of blood T cell repertoires in COVID-19. For the study at large: Specimens from acute and convalescent COVID-19 originated in the United States, Italy and Spain. T cells, B-cell-depleted T cells, or PBMCs provided the cDNA or gDNA that served as material.

V lost 2 bases, J lost 7 bases, and 12 bases lay in between. Germline V gene sequence: CDR1 LNHDA, CDR2 SQIVND (reference sequence). The CDR3 is 15 amino acids. The TCR originated in a man in his forties or fifties with active COVID-19. The specimen was peripheral blood. V gene TRBV19 combines with J gene TRBJ1-6, with D hard to call. CDR3 nucleotide sequence: TGTGCCAGTAGTATACCAAGAAAAACAAATTCACCCCTCCACTTT. Amino acids: CASSIPRKTNSPLHF.